The rows below give T cell receptor beta chains drawn from one sample of a study of blood T cell repertoires in COVID-19. Sequencing used immunoSEQ multiplex PCR; TCRdb keeps in-frame clones, though not all of them. The table lists 150,000 to 200,000 clones, approximately 88% of them singletons. Sequencing input: PBMCs or T cells enriched from blood (not recorded which). These receptors originate from a man between 65 and 85 years old who had been exposed to COVID-19. CDR3s include the opening cysteine and the closing phenylalanine or tryptophan. A D gene is named only where the DNA matches it firmly. Not all rows give a size; the values are once, few, many and, for expanded clones, a class.

CDR3nt: TGTGCCAGCAGTTGGGACAGGGTTAATGAAAAACTGTTTTTT
CDR3aa: CASSWDRVNEKLFF
abundance: .
d_gene: TRBD1
j_gene: TRBJ1-4
v_gene: TRBV6-5

CDR3nt: TGTGCCAGCAGCCTCAAATTTCAAGACAGGACCTTC
CDR3aa: CASSLKFQDRTF
abundance: .
d_gene: .
j_gene: TRBJ1-2
v_gene: TRBV7-9

CDR3nt: TGTGCCAGCAGCGGTAATCTAGCGGTCCAAGAGACCCAGTACTTC
CDR3aa: CASSGNLAVQETQYF
abundance: .
d_gene: TRBD2
j_gene: TRBJ2-5
v_gene: TRBV9

CDR3nt: TGTGCCAGTAGTTCGCAGGGACTCCACGAGCAGTACTTC
CDR3aa: CASSSQGLHEQYF
abundance: .
d_gene: .
j_gene: TRBJ2-7
v_gene: TRBV19

CDR3nt: TGTGCCAGCAGCCAGAGACTAGCCAGCACAGATACGCAGTATTTT
CDR3aa: CASSQRLASTDTQYF
abundance: .
d_gene: TRBD2
j_gene: TRBJ2-3
v_gene: TRBV3-1/TRBV3-2

CDR3nt: TGTGCCATCGACCGGGGGGTTCAAAATGAGCAGTTCTTC
CDR3aa: CAIDRGVQNEQFF
abundance: once
d_gene: TRBD2
j_gene: TRBJ2-1
v_gene: TRBV10-3

CDR3nt: TGTGCCAGTAGTATAGTGGAGGTTCTCGACGGCTACACCTTC
CDR3aa: CASSIVEVLDGYTF
abundance: .
d_gene: .
j_gene: TRBJ1-2
v_gene: TRBV19

CDR3nt: TGCGCCAGCAGTGATCGAGGCTATACTGAAAAACTGTTTTTT
CDR3aa: CASSDRGYTEKLFF
abundance: .
d_gene: .
j_gene: TRBJ1-4
v_gene: TRBV10-1

CDR3nt: TGCGCCAGCAGCTTGTCCCCGGACACCGGGGAGCTGTTTTTT
CDR3aa: CASSLSPDTGELFF
abundance: .
d_gene: .
j_gene: TRBJ2-2
v_gene: TRBV5-1

CDR3nt: TGTGCCAGCAGCTTGGTGTATGGTAGCGACTATGGCTACACCTTC
CDR3aa: CASSLVYGSDYGYTF
abundance: .
d_gene: .
j_gene: TRBJ1-2
v_gene: TRBV5-5

CDR3nt: TGTGCCAGCAGCGAGACAGTTTACACTGAAGCTTTCTTT
CDR3aa: CASSETVYTEAFF
abundance: .
d_gene: .
j_gene: TRBJ1-1
v_gene: TRBV9

CDR3nt: TGCGCCAGCAGTGGAGGGCGGGATTCCTACAATGAGCAGTTCTTC
CDR3aa: CASSGGRDSYNEQFF
abundance: .
d_gene: .
j_gene: TRBJ2-1
v_gene: TRBV10-2

CDR3nt: TGTACTAGTGGTTTTTTCCTTAACAGGGCCCCTAGTGACACCTTC
CDR3aa: CTSGFFLNRAPSDTF
abundance: once
d_gene: .
j_gene: TRBJ1-2
v_gene: TRBV12-5

CDR3nt: TGTGCCAGCAGCCCTCCCATGGGGGGGCAAGAGACCCAGTACTTC
CDR3aa: CASSPPMGGQETQYF
abundance: .
d_gene: TRBD2
j_gene: TRBJ2-5
v_gene: TRBV7-7

CDR3nt: TGTGCCAGCAGCTTACAGGGTGGATATGGCTACACCTTC
CDR3aa: CASSLQGGYGYTF
abundance: few
d_gene: .
j_gene: TRBJ1-2
v_gene: TRBV5-8

CDR3nt: TGTGCCAGCAGTTTGTCGGGAGAAGCTTTCTTT
CDR3aa: CASSLSGEAFF
abundance: .
d_gene: .
j_gene: TRBJ1-1
v_gene: TRBV12-3/TRBV12-4

CDR3nt: TGTGCCAGCAGTCTTTCGGGAGCGGGGGGGCGAGAGCAGTTCTTC
CDR3aa: CASSLSGAGGREQFF
abundance: .
d_gene: TRBD2
j_gene: TRBJ2-1
v_gene: TRBV7-8

CDR3nt: TGTGCCTGGAGTATTAACAGGGGAGAGACCCAGTACTTC
CDR3aa: CAWSINRGETQYF
abundance: few
d_gene: TRBD1
j_gene: TRBJ2-5
v_gene: TRBV30

CDR3nt: TGTGCCTGGAGTGTAGGCGGATGGACAGTTTCAACTAATGAAAAACTGTTTTTT
CDR3aa: CAWSVGGWTVSTNEKLFF
abundance: .
d_gene: .
j_gene: TRBJ1-4
v_gene: TRBV30

CDR3nt: TGTGCCAGCAGCAAAAGCTTGCTAGCGGGTATGGATACGCAGTATTTT
CDR3aa: CASSKSLLAGMDTQYF
abundance: .
d_gene: TRBD2
j_gene: TRBJ2-3
v_gene: TRBV14

CDR3nt: TGTGCCAGCAGGGCCCCAGGCAACACAGATACGCAGTATTTT
CDR3aa: CASRAPGNTDTQYF
abundance: .
d_gene: .
j_gene: TRBJ2-3
v_gene: TRBV5-4

CDR3nt: TGTGCCAGCAGCTTGGGGACACTGAACACTGAAGCTTTCTTT
CDR3aa: CASSLGTLNTEAFF
abundance: .
d_gene: .
j_gene: TRBJ1-1
v_gene: TRBV5-4

CDR3nt: TGTGCCAGCAGTTACCCCGGGACAGTTAGTTTGGTCTACACCTTC
CDR3aa: CASSYPGTVSLVYTF
abundance: .
d_gene: TRBD1
j_gene: TRBJ1-2
v_gene: TRBV6-2/TRBV6-3

CDR3nt: TGCGCCAGCAGTCTGTCAGGTACTTTCCCCTACGAGCAGTACTTC
CDR3aa: CASSLSGTFPYEQYF
abundance: .
d_gene: .
j_gene: TRBJ2-7
v_gene: TRBV23-1

CDR3nt: TGCGCCAGCAGCAACCCGCGGGGAACCGGGATCTCGGGCGAGCAGTACTTC
CDR3aa: CASSNPRGTGISGEQYF
abundance: .
d_gene: .
j_gene: TRBJ2-7
v_gene: TRBV5-1

CDR3nt: TGTGCCACCAGTGCCCCGGGGGGCAGGTTTCTCAATCAGCCCCAGCATTTT
CDR3aa: CATSAPGGRFLNQPQHF
abundance: once
d_gene: .
j_gene: TRBJ1-5
v_gene: TRBV24-1

CDR3nt: TGTGCCAGTAGTCCGCGGACACCTAGCACAGATACGCAGTATTTT
CDR3aa: CASSPRTPSTDTQYF
abundance: .
d_gene: .
j_gene: TRBJ2-3
v_gene: TRBV19

CDR3nt: TGTGCCACCAGCAGAGAAGGGGGGGCCTATGGCTACACCTTC
CDR3aa: CATSREGGAYGYTF
abundance: .
d_gene: .
j_gene: TRBJ1-2
v_gene: TRBV15

CDR3nt: TGTGCCAGCACCTCAACCTCCGGGACAGGATACAATGAGCAGTTCTTC
CDR3aa: CASTSTSGTGYNEQFF
abundance: .
d_gene: TRBD1
j_gene: TRBJ2-1
v_gene: TRBV6-6

CDR3nt: TGTGCCAGTAGTATAGTAGGCGGGAACGCCGGGGAGCTGTTTTTT
CDR3aa: CASSIVGGNAGELFF
abundance: .
d_gene: .
j_gene: TRBJ2-2
v_gene: TRBV19

CDR3nt: TGTGCCAGTAGTATGGCCAACGGGAAGACCCAGTACTTC
CDR3aa: CASSMANGKTQYF
abundance: .
d_gene: .
j_gene: TRBJ2-5
v_gene: TRBV19

CDR3nt: TGTGCCAGCAGTTACCGGTTAAGCGGGGCGCCAGAGACCCAGTACTTC
CDR3aa: CASSYRLSGAPETQYF
abundance: .
d_gene: TRBD2
j_gene: TRBJ2-5
v_gene: TRBV6-5

CDR3nt: TGTGCCAGTAGTATGAAGGGACAGGCTACCGCAGATACGCAGTATTTT
CDR3aa: CASSMKGQATADTQYF
abundance: .
d_gene: TRBD1
j_gene: TRBJ2-3
v_gene: TRBV19

CDR3nt: TGTGCCAGCAGCTTACGGGGTTCCACTAGGAACACTGAAGCTTTCTTT
CDR3aa: CASSLRGSTRNTEAFF
abundance: once
d_gene: .
j_gene: TRBJ1-1
v_gene: TRBV5-5

CDR3nt: TGTGCCTGGAGCGCCCGGACTCCCCAGAACACTGAAGCTTTCTTT
CDR3aa: CAWSARTPQNTEAFF
abundance: .
d_gene: .
j_gene: TRBJ1-1
v_gene: TRBV30

CDR3nt: TGTGCCAGCAGCAGAGACCGGGTCCCACACGGCTACACCTTC
CDR3aa: CASSRDRVPHGYTF
abundance: .
d_gene: .
j_gene: TRBJ1-2
v_gene: TRBV5-5

CDR3nt: TGTGCCAGCAGCCAAGACAGGGGGGAAGAGCAGTACTTC
CDR3aa: CASSQDRGEEQYF
abundance: .
d_gene: TRBD1
j_gene: TRBJ2-7
v_gene: TRBV7-3

CDR3nt: TGTGCCATCAGTGAGGGGGGGGGAGCCACAGATACGCAGTATTTT
CDR3aa: CAISEGGGATDTQYF
abundance: .
d_gene: TRBD2
j_gene: TRBJ2-3
v_gene: TRBV10-3

CDR3nt: TGTGCCAGCAGTCCAGTCAGCGTGAACACTGAAGCTTTCTTT
CDR3aa: CASSPVSVNTEAFF
abundance: .
d_gene: .
j_gene: TRBJ1-1
v_gene: TRBV2

CDR3nt: TGTGCCAGCAGCGTTTCCCCCGGGACACACTACAATGAGCAGTTCTTC
CDR3aa: CASSVSPGTHYNEQFF
abundance: once
d_gene: .
j_gene: TRBJ2-1
v_gene: TRBV9

CDR3nt: TGTGCCAGCAGCCAGAGGCTAGATACGCAGTATTTT
CDR3aa: CASSQRLDTQYF
abundance: .
d_gene: .
j_gene: TRBJ2-3
v_gene: TRBV13

CDR3nt: TGTGCCAGCAGTTTCCCCCAGGGACAGGGATCCTATGGCTACACCTTC
CDR3aa: CASSFPQGQGSYGYTF
abundance: .
d_gene: TRBD1
j_gene: TRBJ1-2
v_gene: TRBV28

CDR3nt: TGTGCCAGCAGTTCTGGTGGGGCTTCACCCCTCCACTTT
CDR3aa: CASSSGGASPLHF
abundance: .
d_gene: .
j_gene: TRBJ1-6
v_gene: TRBV27